This T cell receptor (beta chain) derives from a study of T cells after yellow fever vaccination. Trimming shortened V by 3 bases and J by 0 bases, and 7 bases separated the two germline ends. The CDR3 loop spans 14 amino acids. CDR1 and CDR2 (germline): KGHSH, LQKENI. TCRdb independently ran MiXCR on the 5' RACE reads; one entry per CDR3 protein. The sample shows around 160,000 distinct CDR3 sequences, 5.5% to 7.5% of them seen only once. The sequence came from a man younger than 35 who received the YFV17D yellow fever vaccine. The chain joins TRBV18 to TRBJ2-3, with D maybe TRBD2 (6 bases). This material consisted of CD4+ T cells sorted from PBMCs, taken about 5 days after the first yellow fever vaccination. Here the CDR3 DNA reads TGTGCCAGCTCACCGGCGGGGAGCACAGATACGCAGTATTTT. Protein product: CASSPAGSTDTQYF. The full variable domain, completed using reference TRBV18 and TRBJ2-3, is NAGVMQNPRHLVRRRGQEARLRCSPMKGHSHVYWYRQLPEEGLKFMVYLQKENIIDESGMPKERFSAEFPKEGPSILRIQQVVRGDSAAYFCASSPAGSTDTQYFGPGTRLTVL.